Each of the 5 T cell receptor beta chains below was sequenced from the same sample in a study of T cell responses to AZD1222 COVID-19 vaccine. Using immunoSEQ multiplex PCR, the repertoire was profiled, and TCRdb retains in-frame clones only, with some absent. The profile shows more than 90,000 clones, about 86% of them singletons. The sequencing used peripheral blood, collected on day 0 of AZD1222 vaccination. These receptors all stem from an adult in good health.

The genes are TRBV9 and TRBJ1-3, with TRBD1 as a possible D gene (5 bases). The V end lost 2 bases, the J end lost 0 bases, and 15 bases lay between the germline ends. The germline V gene has CDR1 SGDLS and CDR2 YYNGEE. The CDR3 loop spans 17 amino acids. This CDR3 reads CASSVSPYQGSGNTIYF. The CDR3 DNA follows: TGTGCCAGCAGCGTGAGTCCCTACCAGGGCTCTGGAAACACCATATATTTT.

The J gene is TRBJ2-1, the V gene TRBV7-2; D not certain. Germline CDR1 reads SGHTA; CDR2 reads FQGNSA. The V end was cut by 6 bases, the J end by 3 bases, with 15 bases between. The CDR3 is made up of 15 amino acids. As DNA, the CDR3 is TGTGCCAGCAGTCCTAGGGAACTACTCTACAATGAGCAGTTCTTC. It is translated as CASSPRELLYNEQFF.

CDR3 sequence: CAISANGYEQYF. In DNA form, the CDR3 reads TGTGCCATCAGTGCTAACGGGTACGAGCAGTACTTC. This chain links TRBV10-3 with TRBJ2-7; no definite D call. CDR3 length: 12 amino acids. The germline CDR1 and CDR2 sequences are ENHRY and SYGVKD. V was trimmed by 4 bases and J by 4 bases, leaving 8 bases between them.

The V and J genes are TRBV6-2 or TRBV6-3 and TRBJ2-1; TRBD2 agrees at 13 bases. Germline V gene sequence: CDR1 MNHEY, CDR2 SVGEGT. With 5 bases clipped from V and 2 bases from J, the junction kept 6 bases outside the gene matches. This CDR3 spans 17 amino acids. The CDR3 region has the DNA TGTGCCAGCAGTCCCAGGACTAGCGGGAGTACCTACAATGAGCAGTTCTTC. It translates to CASSPRTSGSTYNEQFF.

This chain joins TRBV3-1 (or the pseudogene TRBV3-2) and TRBJ1-5, with 7 bases matching TRBD1. V was pared by 0 bases and J by 0 bases, with 8 bases of the junction left unmatched. CDR3 length: 18 residues. In germline, CDR1 is LGHDT, CDR2 YNNKEL (reference sequence). The DNA for the CDR3 is TGTGCCAGCAGCCAAGACGGGACAGTTCTTTATAGCAATCAGCCCCAGCATTTT. Its translation is CASSQDGTVLYSNQPQHF.